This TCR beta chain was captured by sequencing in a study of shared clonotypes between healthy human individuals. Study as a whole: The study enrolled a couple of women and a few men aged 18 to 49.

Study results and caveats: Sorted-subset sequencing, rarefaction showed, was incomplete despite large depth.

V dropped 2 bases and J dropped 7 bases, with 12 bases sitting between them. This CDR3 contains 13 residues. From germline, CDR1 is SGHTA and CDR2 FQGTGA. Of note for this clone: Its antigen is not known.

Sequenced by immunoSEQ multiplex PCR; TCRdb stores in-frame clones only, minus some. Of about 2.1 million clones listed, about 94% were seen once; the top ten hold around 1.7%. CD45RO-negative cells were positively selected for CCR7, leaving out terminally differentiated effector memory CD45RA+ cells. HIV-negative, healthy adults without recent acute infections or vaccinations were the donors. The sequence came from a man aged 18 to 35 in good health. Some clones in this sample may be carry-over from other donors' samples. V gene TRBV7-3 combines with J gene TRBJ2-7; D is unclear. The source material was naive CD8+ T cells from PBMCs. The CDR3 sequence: CASSLPPLGEQYF. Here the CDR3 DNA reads TGTGCCAGCAGCTTACCCCCCTTGGGTGAGCAGTACTTC. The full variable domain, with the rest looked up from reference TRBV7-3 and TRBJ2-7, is GAGVSQTPSNKVTEKGKYVELRCDPISGHTALYWYRQSLGQGPEFLIYFQGTGAADDSGLPNDRFFAVRPEGSVSTLKIQRTERGDSAVYLCASSLPPLGEQYFGPGTRLTVT.